This is a list of T cell receptor beta chains from one sample in a study of technical replicates of blood from several donors. Some clones are missing from TCRdb's copy, which holds only in-frame ones; the method was immunoSEQ multiplex PCR. The sample has about 14,000 clones, 65% to 85% seen once. The specimen sequenced was PBMCs. Receptors were obtained from a human donor in good health. Both conserved end residues are part of each CDR3. The D gene is left open where the match is weak. Size values are once, few and many counts, or a class for expanded clones, and some rows have none.

d_call: .; v_call: TRBV5-1; j_call: TRBJ1-2; clone_size: .; cdr3_nt: TGCGCCAGCAGCTGGGCTTTGGACAGCGGCAACTATGGCTACACCTTC; cdr3_aa: CASSWALDSGNYGYTF
d_call: TRBD1; v_call: TRBV9; j_call: TRBJ1-1; clone_size: .; cdr3_nt: TGTGCCAGCAGCGCCAATCGGGACAGGGGGTGGGTAAACACTGAAGCTTTCTTT; cdr3_aa: CASSANRDRGWVNTEAFF
d_call: .; v_call: TRBV11-3; j_call: TRBJ2-5; clone_size: .; cdr3_nt: TGTGCCAGCAGCTCATCGAGGGGGGGAGTTCGCCAAGAGACCCAGTACTTC; cdr3_aa: CASSSSRGGVRQETQYF
d_call: .; v_call: TRBV5-5; j_call: TRBJ1-2; clone_size: .; cdr3_nt: TGTGCCAGCAGCTTGGATGCAGGGCTGGGCTATGGCTACACCTTC; cdr3_aa: CASSLDAGLGYGYTF
d_call: TRBD2; v_call: TRBV6-1; j_call: TRBJ2-1; clone_size: .; cdr3_nt: TGTGCCAGCAGTGAAGACGCGGGGGTCTACAATGAGCAGTTCTTC; cdr3_aa: CASSEDAGVYNEQFF
d_call: .; v_call: TRBV6-6; j_call: TRBJ2-7; clone_size: .; cdr3_nt: TGTGCCAGCACTTTATCGACAGCTTCCTACGAGCAGTACTTC; cdr3_aa: CASTLSTASYEQYF
d_call: TRBD2; v_call: TRBV10-2; j_call: TRBJ2-7; clone_size: .; cdr3_nt: TGCGCCAGCATCAAAGCGGGGGGAATCGAGCAGTACTTC; cdr3_aa: CASIKAGGIEQYF
d_call: TRBD2; v_call: TRBV5-1; j_call: TRBJ2-3; clone_size: .; cdr3_nt: TGCGCCAGCAGCTCCCGGGACAGAATATTCCTAGCGGGAGGGCCAAGCACAGATACGCAGTATTTT; cdr3_aa: CASSSRDRIFLAGGPSTDTQYF
d_call: .; v_call: TRBV19; j_call: TRBJ2-5; clone_size: .; cdr3_nt: TGTGCCAGTAGTGGTGGACTTCAAGAGACCCAGTACTTC; cdr3_aa: CASSGGLQETQYF
d_call: TRBD2; v_call: TRBV27; j_call: TRBJ2-3; clone_size: .; cdr3_nt: TGTGCCAGCAGTTTACGCCCCTCGGCGGGAGGAGCAGATACGCAGTATTTT; cdr3_aa: CASSLRPSAGGADTQYF
d_call: .; v_call: TRBV29-1; j_call: TRBJ1-2; clone_size: .; cdr3_nt: TGCAGCGTTGGTTCGGAGAACTATGGCTACACCTTC; cdr3_aa: CSVGSENYGYTF
d_call: TRBD1; v_call: TRBV5-1; j_call: TRBJ2-7; clone_size: few; cdr3_nt: TGCGCCAGCAGCTTGGATACGGACAGGGGCTACGAGCAGTACTTC; cdr3_aa: CASSLDTDRGYEQYF
d_call: .; v_call: TRBV7-3; j_call: TRBJ2-1; clone_size: .; cdr3_nt: TGTGCCAGCAGCTTAGCCAGGTCCGGTGAGCAGTTCTTC; cdr3_aa: CASSLARSGEQFF
d_call: TRBD1; v_call: TRBV7-9; j_call: TRBJ1-5; clone_size: .; cdr3_nt: TGTGCCAGCAGCAATACAGGGACAGATCAGCCCCAGCATTTT; cdr3_aa: CASSNTGTDQPQHF
d_call: .; v_call: TRBV1; j_call: TRBJ2-5; clone_size: .; cdr3_nt: TGCACCAGCAGCCAATATCCTATTGTACTAGCGGGAGGGAGACAAGAGACCCAGTACTTC; cdr3_aa: CTSSQYPIVLAGGRQETQYF
d_call: TRBD2; v_call: TRBV2; j_call: TRBJ2-1; clone_size: .; cdr3_nt: TGTGCCAGCGGTGCCGCTAGCGGGGGATCCTACAATGAGCAGTTCTTC; cdr3_aa: CASGAASGGSYNEQFF
d_call: TRBD1; v_call: TRBV18; j_call: TRBJ1-5; clone_size: .; cdr3_nt: TGTGCCAGCTCACCTTCCGACCAGGGGGGTCAGCCCCAGCATTTT; cdr3_aa: CASSPSDQGGQPQHF
d_call: .; v_call: TRBV7-2; j_call: TRBJ2-4; clone_size: once; cdr3_nt: TGTGCCAGCAGCTTAGGTAGTGGGGCCGGGAACATTCAGTACTTC; cdr3_aa: CASSLGSGAGNIQYF
d_call: TRBD2; v_call: TRBV13; j_call: TRBJ2-1; clone_size: few; cdr3_nt: TGTGCCAGCAGCCTAGCTCTGTTAGGGACTAGCGGGAGAGAAGGGCAGTTCTTC; cdr3_aa: CASSLALLGTSGREGQFF
d_call: .; v_call: TRBV19; j_call: TRBJ1-2; clone_size: few; cdr3_nt: TGTGCCAGTAGTATAGACCCCAGGGGCCTCTCTAACTATGGCTACACCTTC; cdr3_aa: CASSIDPRGLSNYGYTF
d_call: .; v_call: TRBV6-5; j_call: TRBJ2-4; clone_size: once; cdr3_nt: TGTGCCAGCAGTTACTCGAGGTGGGGAGAAAACATTCAGTACTTC; cdr3_aa: CASSYSRWGENIQYF
d_call: TRBD1; v_call: TRBV6-5; j_call: TRBJ1-1; clone_size: .; cdr3_nt: TGTGCCAGCAGGATGGAGACAGGGACCGAAGCTTTCTTT; cdr3_aa: CASRMETGTEAFF